One and the same sample provided the 31 T cell receptor beta chains below, sequenced in a study of OX40 agonist ivuxolimab in advanced cancers. The method was immunoSEQ multiplex PCR; TCRdb's version includes in-frame clones alone and lacks a portion of them. The sample shows some 35,000 clones, approximately 89% of them seen only once. The sequenced sample was CD4+ or CD8+ T cells sorted from blood, obtained in a trial of the OX40 agonist ivuxolimab. These receptors were taken from an adult with an advanced solid tumor such as melanoma, head and neck, liver or kidney cancer.

The rearrangement joins TRBV2 to TRBJ2-1; the match to TRBD1 covers 10 bases. The V gene end was trimmed by 6 bases and the J gene end by 9 bases; junction bases not matched to a gene: 14. The CDR3 is 16 amino acids. Looked up from germline, CDR1 is SNHLY and CDR2 is FYNNEI. CDR3: CASRGQGTISVTEQFF. DNA for the CDR3: TGTGCCAGCAGGGGACAGGGGACGATTAGCGTTACTGAGCAGTTCTTC.

The chain uses TRBV19 and TRBJ1-6, with D perhaps matching TRBD1 (5 bases). CDR1 LNHDA and CDR2 SQIVND come from the germline V gene (reference sequence). The CDR3 contains 13 residues. V was trimmed by 6 bases and J by 7 bases, leaving 10 bases between them. The DNA of the CDR3 is TGTGCCAGTAGCGTGGGGGGAAATTCACCCCTCCACTTT. This encodes CASSVGGNSPLHF.

In regard to this clone: One end of the junction does not line up with germline, which may come from a read error. The chain carries TRBV7-7 and TRBJ2-1; D gene ambiguous. Germline assignment: CDR1 SSHAT and CDR2 FNYEAQ (reference sequence). This CDR3 region has 14 residues. The CDR3 here is CASSLDQLANEQFF. CDR3 DNA: TGTGCTAGCAGCTTAGATCAGCTGGCCAATGAGCAGTTCTTC.

CDR3: CASRSLAGSLSYEQYF. The CDR3 DNA reads TGTGCCAGCAGGTCACTAGCGGGATCGCTCTCCTACGAGCAGTACTTC. This chain uses TRBV11-2 with TRBJ2-7; 10 nucleotides align to TRBD2. CDR1 and CDR2 from the germline V gene are SGHAT and FQNNGV. The CDR3 runs to 16 residues. V lost 6 bases, J lost 0 bases, and 8 bases stayed unmatched.

This clone has just one count. This chain links TRBV9 with TRBJ2-3; 7 nucleotides agree with TRBD1. The germline CDR1 and CDR2 sequences are SGDLS and YYNGEE. The CDR3 sequence is 14 residues long. V was clipped by 3 bases and J by 3 bases; unmatched bases: 4. The CDR3 nucleotides are TGTGCCAGCAGCGGTCGGACAGGAACAGATACGCAGTATTTT. Translating it yields CASSGRTGTDTQYF.

This clone was picked up a small number of times. The chain couples TRBV10-1 to TRBJ1-1; 7 positions agree with TRBD1. Germline V CDR1 and CDR2: WNHNN, SYGVQD (reference sequence). Losses at the gene ends were 8 bases for V and 1 base for J; bases not matched to a gene: 1. The CDR3 sequence is 12 residues long. The DNA for the CDR3 is TGCGCCAGCCGGACAGGGAACACTGAAGCTTTCTTT. Translating gives CASRTGNTEAFF.

V is TRBV7-9 and J is TRBJ2-2, with TRBD2 matching over 10 bases. The germline CDR1 and CDR2 sequences are SEHNR and FQNEAQ (reference sequence). Losses at the gene ends were 4 bases for V and 3 bases for J; bases not matched to a gene: 5. The CDR3 is 16 residues long. CDR3 nucleotide sequence: TGTGCCAGCAGCTCCCCCCTAGCGGGAGACACCGGGGAGCTGTTTTTT. Its protein product is CASSSPLAGDTGELFF.

This clone was detected only once. This chain uses TRBV13 with TRBJ2-1; 8 bases line up with TRBD1. The CDR3 covers 20 residues. Germline V CDR1 and CDR2: PRHDT, FYEKMQ (reference sequence). V shed 7 bases, J shed 8 bases, and the junction held 28 bases outside the gene matches. The CDR3 region has the DNA TGTGCCAGCATCGATCTTAGGGGGTCCATTGGCAGGGGGCGAAAAGATGAGCAGTTCTTC. Protein sequence: CASIDLRGSIGRGRKDEQFF.

This chain connects TRBV27 to TRBJ1-4, with a tentative D call TRBD1 (5 bases). This CDR3 spans 14 amino acids. CDR1 MNHEY and CDR2 SMNVEV come from the germline V gene (reference sequence). Trimming left V 8 bases short and J 4 bases short, with 14 bases between. Here the CDR3 reads CASQPDRNNEKLFF. The CDR3 region has the DNA TGTGCCAGCCAACCTGACAGAAATAATGAAAAACTGTTTTTT. The full variable domain, with the rest looked up from reference TRBV27 and TRBJ1-4, is EAQVTQNPRYLITVTGKKLTVTCSQNMNHEYMSWYRQDPGLGLRQIYYSMNVEVTDKGDVPEGYKVSRKEKRNFPLILESPSPNQTSLYFCASQPDRNNEKLFFGSGTQLSVL.

V and J are TRBV10-1 and TRBJ1-1; D is perhaps TRBD1 (5 bases). Trimming removed 2 bases at V and 4 bases at J, with 8 bases between. The germline V gene has CDR1 WNHNN and CDR2 SYGVQD (reference sequence). This CDR3 region has 13 residues. CDR3 residues: CASSEGGGTEAFF. Written as DNA, the CDR3 is TGCGCCAGCAGTGAGGGGGGGGGCACTGAAGCTTTCTTT.

Written as DNA, the CDR3 is TGTGCCAGCAGGAGACAGGGGGCAGGGACTGAAGCTTTCTTT. Its translation is CASRRQGAGTEAFF. This chain uses TRBV2 with TRBJ1-1; 10 positions agree with TRBD1. The germline gives CDR1 SNHLY, CDR2 FYNNEI. The V and J ends lost 6 bases and 5 bases, in that order; junction bases with no gene match: 6. The CDR3 contains 14 residues.

V usage is TRBV18 and J usage is TRBJ2-7, with a tentative D call TRBD2 (5 bases). The V end was cut by 3 bases, the J end by 0 bases, with 9 bases between. Per germline, CDR1 KGHSH and CDR2 LQKENI. The CDR3 consists of 14 residues. The CDR3 region has the DNA TGTGCCAGCTCACCTAGCGTTGTCTCCTACGAGCAGTACTTC. It encodes CASSPSVVSYEQYF.

V usage is TRBV7-9 and J usage is TRBJ2-7; TRBD2 aligns across 8 bases. Unmatched junction bases numbered 5, after V lost 2 bases and J lost 2 bases. CDR1 and CDR2 (germline): SEHNR, FQNEAQ (reference sequence). This CDR3 comprises 15 residues. This CDR3 is CASSLTGGTPYEQYF. As DNA, the CDR3 is TGTGCCAGCAGCTTAACGGGAGGGACCCCCTACGAGCAGTACTTC.

The V call is TRBV10-3, the J call TRBJ1-3; D not resolved. This CDR3 contains 13 residues. V lost 7 bases and J 0 bases, leaving 7 bases between the germline ends. CDR1 and CDR2 from the germline V gene are ENHRY and SYGVKD. The CDR3 DNA reads as TGTGCCATCAAGGGTGACTCTGGAAACACCATATATTTT. Protein sequence: CAIKGDSGNTIYF.

There are a few counts of this clone. The rearrangement joins TRBV7-3 to TRBJ2-7; 8 nucleotides agree with TRBD2. V was pared by 5 bases and J by 7 bases, with 10 bases of the junction left unmatched. CDR3 size: 14 residues. Germline CDR1 is SGHTA and CDR2 is FQGTGA. The CDR3 DNA follows: TGTGCCAGCAGCCCAGGAGCGGGAGAAGGAGAGCAGTACTTC. This sequence encodes CASSPGAGEGEQYF.

The CDR3 protein is CASSQVTWGTQYF. Written as DNA, the CDR3 is TGTGCCAGCAGCCAAGTTACATGGGGCACGCAGTATTTT. The chain joins TRBV14 to TRBJ2-3; D is perhaps TRBD1 (5 bases). Germline V gene sequence: CDR1 SGHDN, CDR2 FVKESK. The CDR3 runs 13 residues. With 1 base removed from V and 9 bases from J, the gap between germline ends came to 11 bases.

The DNA of the CDR3 is TGTGCCAGTAGTGTACCGGGACAGGGCTCCTACGAGCAGTACTTC. Protein sequence: CASSVPGQGSYEQYF. This sequence joins TRBV19 and TRBJ2-5; 9 bases fit TRBD1. The J call is in doubt because the DNA end fits TRBJ2-7 better. Germline V gene lookup returns CDR1 LNHDA and CDR2 SQIVND (reference sequence). CDR3 size: 15 residues.

The chain has TRBV7-9 and TRBJ2-1; no clear D. Between the trimmed V and J ends, which lost 5 bases and 6 bases, there was a span of 11 bases. Germline V gene data show CDR1 as SEHNR and CDR2 as FQNEAQ (reference sequence). The CDR3 contains 13 residues. The CDR3 region is CASSETVTNEQFF. The CDR3 DNA reads TGTGCCAGCAGCGAAACGGTGACCAATGAGCAGTTCTTC.

This clone appeared a single time. V and J are TRBV6-6 and TRBJ2-7; the D is unclear. This CDR3 spans 14 amino acids. The germline V gene has CDR1 MNHNY and CDR2 SVGAGI (reference sequence). V lost 0 bases, J lost 6 bases, and 12 bases lay in between. CDR3: CASSYSGSGGEQYF. The CDR3 nucleotides read TGTGCCAGCAGTTACTCGGGTAGTGGCGGCGAGCAGTACTTC.

Only a few counts were recorded for this clone. The J gene is TRBJ2-1, the V gene TRBV20-1; D is ambiguous. This CDR3 is built from 11 residues. CDR1 is DFQATT and CDR2 is SNEGSKA in the germline V gene (reference sequence). Trimming pared 2 bases from V and 7 bases from J, leaving 6 bases between. The CDR3 DNA reads as TGCAGTGCTAGATACAGAAATGAGCAGTTCTTC. It yields the protein CSARYRNEQFF.

CDR3 DNA: TGTGCCAGCAGTCGTACTAGCGGGAGGGCGGAGACCCAGTACTTC. Translation gives CASSRTSGRAETQYF. This sequence joins TRBV6-6 and TRBJ2-5; 13 bases are shared with TRBD2. Germline V gene lookup returns CDR1 MNHNY and CDR2 SVGAGI (reference sequence). With V trimmed by 5 bases and J by 5 bases, 5 bases remained unmatched. CDR3 length: 15 amino acids.

The chain uses TRBV21-1 and TRBJ2-2. TRBV21-1 is a listed pseudogene. The CDR3 has 11 residues. In nucleotides, the CDR3 is TGTGCCGTCCCCTGGTCGGGGGAGCTGTTTTTT. It is translated as CAVPWSGELFF.

The V and J genes are TRBV5-1 and TRBJ2-1, with a weak D call TRBD2 (6 bases). This CDR3 region has 16 residues. Trimming pared 0 bases from V and 4 bases from J, leaving 14 bases between. The germline V gene encodes CDR1 SGHRS and CDR2 YFSETQ. The CDR3 bases are TGCGCCAGCAGCTTGGCTTCGGCTAGCGCTTACAATGAGCAGTTCTTC. Protein product: CASSLASASAYNEQFF.

The V and J genes are TRBV28 and TRBJ2-4; unclear D gene. The V gene's germline CDR1 is MDHEN and CDR2 SYDVKM. This CDR3 comprises 13 residues. Trimming stripped 2 bases from V and 7 bases from J, with 9 bases between. CDR3 in amino acids: CASSLEVGNIQYF. Here the CDR3 DNA reads TGTGCCAGCAGTTTAGAAGTTGGGAACATTCAGTACTTC.

The genes are TRBV25-1 and TRBJ1-5; D ambiguous. Germline values: CDR1 MGHDK, CDR2 SYGVNS. V lost 7 bases, J lost 4 bases, and 5 bases lay in between. This CDR3 comprises 11 residues. The CDR3: CASKGNQPQHF. The CDR3 nucleotides are TGTGCCAGCAAAGGAAATCAGCCCCAGCATTTT.

The chain links TRBV4-1 to TRBJ1-1, with D possibly TRBD1 on 6 matching bases. V dropped 0 bases and J dropped 4 bases, with 21 bases sitting between them. Germline V lookup: CDR1 MGHRA, CDR2 YSYEKL. The CDR3 is made up of 18 amino acids. The CDR3 here is CASSQDIWGGAGLTEAFF. The CDR3 DNA reads TGCGCCAGCAGCCAAGATATTTGGGGGGGCGCGGGTCTCACTGAAGCTTTCTTT.

V usage is TRBV30 and J usage is TRBJ1-4; no definite D call. Per germline, CDR1 GTSNPN and CDR2 SVGIG (reference sequence). The CDR3 is 13 amino acids. Trimming stripped 3 bases from V and 3 bases from J, with 8 bases between. CDR3: CAWRRSSNEKLFF. As DNA, the CDR3 is TGTGCCTGGAGACGCAGTTCTAATGAAAAACTGTTTTTT.

V gene TRBV11-1 combines with J gene TRBJ1-1, with D unresolved. Germline-derived CDR1 and CDR2 are SGHAT and FQDESV (reference sequence). The CDR3 is 16 amino acids. Deletions cut 2 bases from V and 0 bases from J, with 13 bases between. The CDR3 DNA follows: TGTGCCAGCAGCTTATTAAGAGGCAGCATGAACACTGAAGCTTTCTTT. Residues: CASSLLRGSMNTEAFF.

This chain joins TRBV5-5 and TRBJ1-5; D is undetermined. This CDR3 is 16 amino acids long. From germline, CDR1 is SGHKS and CDR2 YYEKEE (reference sequence). The V and J ends lost 0 bases and 2 bases respectively, with 12 bases between them. The DNA of the CDR3 is TGTGCCAGCAGCTTGGCTTCCGGCTGGGGCAATCAGCCCCAGCATTTT. Translating it yields CASSLASGWGNQPQHF. Full variable domain (missing parts from reference TRBV5-5 and TRBJ1-5): DAGVTQSPTHLIKTRGQQVTLRCSPISGHKSVSWYQQVLGQGPQFIFQYYEKEERGRGNFPDRFSARQFPNYSSELNVNALLLGDSALYLCASSLASGWGNQPQHFGDGTRLSIL.

The J gene is TRBJ2-1, the V gene TRBV18, with 8 positions matching TRBD2. Germline V gene data show CDR1 as KGHSH and CDR2 as LQKENI. The length of the CDR3 is 17 residues. V lost 6 bases and J lost 2; bases outside the gene matches: 12. CDR3 bases: TGTGCCAGCTCGCTTACTAGCGGAGCTCAAACCTACAATGAGCAGTTCTTC. Translated, it gives CASSLTSGAQTYNEQFF.

This chain uses TRBV27 with TRBJ2-1; possibly TRBD1 for D (6 bases). The CDR3 spans 12 residues. The V end lost 4 bases, the J end lost 7 bases, and 8 bases lay between the germline ends. CDR1 is MNHEY, CDR2 SMNVEV, per germline (reference sequence). The CDR3 DNA reads TGTGCCAGCAGTTCACAGGGTAATGAGCAGTTCTTC. Residues: CASSSQGNEQFF.